The following is a TCR beta chain sequence with its context. Its target is unknown. This entry comes from a study of T cell responses to AZD1222 COVID-19 vaccine. Study observations and caveats: Most donors were white British, females outnumbered males, and clonal diversity was possibly underestimated. Repertoire sampling occurred only after the peak T cell response. Across spike, vaccine-associated CD4 TCRs were found, dominant at 160-218 and 743-854.

CDR1 LGHDT and CDR2 YNNKEL come from the germline V gene (reference sequence). The CDR3 totals 14 residues. V lost 2 bases and J lost 5, with 13 bases in between. Using immunoSEQ multiplex PCR, the repertoire was profiled, and TCRdb retains in-frame clones only, with some absent. The top ten clones hold 5% of a sample with about 140,000 clones, approximately 92% of them seen once. The clonotype comes from an adult in good health. Specimen: peripheral blood, collected on day 0 of AZD1222 vaccination. The chain employs TRBV3-1 (or the pseudogene TRBV3-2) and TRBJ2-7, with unresolved D. Written as DNA, the CDR3 is TGTGCCAGCAGCCAATACGGAGACCGTCACGAGCAGTACTTC. Its protein is CASSQYGDRHEQYF.